This T cell receptor (beta chain) was profiled in a study of blood T cell repertoires in COVID-19. This CDR3 region has 13 residues. Germline V gene sequence: CDR1 MNHNS, CDR2 SASEGT. Trimming took 0 bases from V and 11 from J, leaving 11 bases between them. Generated by immunoSEQ multiplex PCR, the TCRdb table keeps only in-frame clones and is missing some. Here the sample spans fewer than 55,000 clones, roughly 90% being singletons. The sample taken for sequencing was peripheral blood. The clonotype originates from a man at least 80 years old with active or convalescent COVID-19. The chain joins TRBV6-1 to TRBJ1-5; D may be TRBD1 (5 bases). The CDR3 here is CASSEARKGSQHF. The DNA of the CDR3 is TGTGCCAGCAGTGAAGCGCGGAAGGGGTCCCAGCATTTT.